The clone carrying this TCR beta chain was seen a handful of times. The data were obtained in a study of T cells in Graves' hyperthyroidism and ophthalmopathy. Study in general: Peripheral blood was obtained at initial diagnosis, preceding any treatment.

RNA transcripts gave rise to amplified TCR beta CDR3 regions. TCR CDR3 underwent first-round RT-PCR with the HTBI primer set. TCRdb reanalysed the multiplex PCR reads using MiXCR and keeps one entry per CDR3 protein. The sample gives 600,000 to 850,000 distinct CDR3 sequences, 18% of which show up once; around 15% is in the top ten. Material for sequencing was blood. This clonotype originated in a woman aged 45 to 65 with Graves' hyperthyroidism that later progressed to Graves' ophthalmopathy.

The CDR3 bases are TGTGCCTGGAGTATTAACAGGGGTAGGTCCTACGAGCAGTACTTC. Residues: CAWSINRGRSYEQYF. This chain uses TRBV30 with TRBJ2-7; 7 nucleotides line up with TRBD1. CDR3 length equals 15 residues. With V trimmed by 2 bases and J by 1 base, 8 bases remained unmatched. Germline CDR1 reads GTSNPN; CDR2 reads SVGIG (reference sequence).